What follows are 25 T cell receptor beta chains derived from one specimen sequenced in a study of blood T cell repertoires in COVID-19. Assay: immunoSEQ multiplex PCR; the TCRdb copy retains only in-frame clones and omits some. The sample includes about 180,000 clones, around 88% of them seen just once. Sequencing used peripheral blood. These receptors came from a woman aged 25 to 45 with acute or convalescent COVID-19.

J is TRBJ1-2 and V is TRBV24-1; D unresolved. Germline CDR1 reads KGHDR; CDR2 reads SFDVKD. V was shortened by 0 bases and J by 2 bases, with 3 bases between the two germline ends. The CDR3 is made up of 13 amino acids. CDR3 sequence: CATSDLRNYGYTF. The CDR3 bases are TGTGCCACCAGTGATTTGCGGAACTATGGCTACACCTTC.

J is TRBJ2-3 and V is TRBV5-1, with D tentatively TRBD2 (5 bases). Trimming left V 4 bases short and J 2 bases short, with 14 bases between. CDR1 SGHRS and CDR2 YFSETQ come from the germline V gene. The CDR3 has 15 amino acids. The CDR3 loop reads CASSPAAGLTDTQYF. The CDR3 DNA is TGCGCCAGCAGCCCGGCGGCAGGACTCACAGATACGCAGTATTTT.

V and J are TRBV5-4 and TRBJ1-6, with a tentative D call TRBD1 (5 bases). The V end was cut by 2 bases, the J end by 13 bases, with 16 bases between. Germline V CDR1 and CDR2: SGHNT, YYREEE (reference sequence). The length of the CDR3 is 14 residues. CDR3 nucleotide sequence: TGTGCCAGCAGCTTCACCGGGGGGGGGACTCCCCTCCACTTT. Translation: CASSFTGGGTPLHF.

The V and J genes are TRBV7-6 and TRBJ1-2, with 7 bases identical to TRBD1. Trimming took 3 bases from V and 2 from J; bases not matched to a gene: 3. Germline V gene sequence: CDR1 SGHVS, CDR2 FNYEAQ. This CDR3 region has 14 residues. The CDR3 spells CASSLGTDNYGYTF. The CDR3 nucleotides are TGTGCCAGCAGCTTGGGGACAGACAACTATGGCTACACCTTC.

The chain couples TRBV15 to TRBJ2-5; TRBD2 is a possible D gene (5 bases). The length of the CDR3 is 13 residues. Germline CDR1 and CDR2: LNHNV and YYDKDF (reference sequence). V lost 8 bases, J lost 6 bases, and 16 bases lay in between. CDR3 loop: CATALAEEKTQYF. The CDR3 bases are TGTGCCACCGCTCTAGCAGAGGAGAAGACCCAGTACTTC.

The J gene is TRBJ1-1, the V gene TRBV19; TRBD1 matches at 8 bases. There are 13 residues in the CDR3. V gave up 3 bases and J gave up 4 bases; unmatched junction bases: 1. Germline V lookup: CDR1 LNHDA, CDR2 SQIVND (reference sequence). CDR3 in DNA: TGTGCCAGTAGTATCAGGGGGCCCACTGAAGCTTTCTTT. It codes for CASSIRGPTEAFF.

This clone turned up a few times. The V call is TRBV5-4, the J call TRBJ2-1, with TRBD2 matching 14 bases. The germline V gene encodes CDR1 SGHNT and CDR2 YYREEE (reference sequence). J gave up 14 bases and V 0 bases, and 7 bases lay outside the gene matches. The CDR3 extends over 15 amino acids. The CDR3 nucleotides read TGTGCCAGCAGCTTGGGGGGGACTAGCGGGAGTTCTGAGTTCTTC. Protein product: CASSLGGTSGSSEFF.

This sequence joins TRBV29-1 and TRBJ2-7; TRBD2 matches at 9 bases. The germline gives CDR1 SQVTM, CDR2 ANQGSEA. The CDR3 loop spans 11 amino acids. The CDR3: CAGGRAREQYF. The CDR3 region has the DNA TGCGCAGGCGGGAGGGCCCGTGAGCAGTACTTC.

The chain is built from TRBV5-8 and TRBJ2-7; the D is unclear. The CDR3 covers 13 residues. Trimming removed 3 bases from V and 4 bases from J, with 11 bases in between. CDR1 SGHTS and CDR2 YDEGEE come from the germline V gene. The CDR3 loop is CASSSPDGYEQYF. CDR3 nucleotide sequence: TGTGCCAGCAGCTCGCCCGACGGGTACGAGCAGTACTTC. The full variable domain, completed using reference TRBV5-8 and TRBJ2-7, is EAGVTQSPTHLIKTRGQQATLRCSPISGHTSVYWYQQALGLGLQFLLWYDEGEERNRGNFPPRFSGRQFPNYSSELNVNALELEDSALYLCASSSPDGYEQYFGPGTRLTVT.

The chain employs TRBV3-1 (or the pseudogene TRBV3-2) and TRBJ2-7; D might be TRBD1 (5 bases). Germline lookup yields CDR1 LGHDT and CDR2 YNNKEL (reference sequence). The CDR3 is made up of 11 amino acids. Trimming stripped 8 bases from V and 3 bases from J, with 8 bases between. The CDR3 protein is CASAQGYEQYF. The DNA of the CDR3 is TGTGCCAGCGCCCAGGGCTACGAGCAGTACTTC.

This chain joins TRBV18 and TRBJ1-6; 8 bases are a match to TRBD1. The germline gives CDR1 KGHSH, CDR2 LQKENI. With 5 bases clipped from V and 7 bases from J, the junction kept 7 bases outside the gene matches. CDR3 size: 15 residues. CDR3 in DNA: TGTGCCAGCTCAGGGTCGACAGGGGAGAATTCACCCCTCCACTTT. It encodes CASSGSTGENSPLHF.

The J gene is TRBJ1-1, the V gene TRBV6-5; D is undetermined. CDR3 length equals 11 residues. The ends were cut back, 6 bases at V and 13 bases at J, with 15 bases in the middle. Germline V lookup: CDR1 MNHEY, CDR2 SVGAGI. The CDR3 region has the DNA TGTGCCAGCAGGGGAGGAAGGGTTGATTTCTTT. Translating it yields CASRGGRVDFF.

The V and J genes are TRBV5-1 and TRBJ1-1; a weak D match, TRBD1 (5 bases). CDR3 length: 14 amino acids. Germline values: CDR1 SGHRS, CDR2 YFSETQ. Trimming pared 4 bases from V and 1 base from J, leaving 11 bases between. This CDR3 is CASSPLTENTEAFF. CDR3 in DNA: TGCGCCAGCAGCCCCTTGACAGAGAACACTGAAGCTTTCTTT.

V gene TRBV3-1 (or the pseudogene TRBV3-2) combines with J gene TRBJ2-3; 7 bases line up with TRBD2. Unmatched junction bases numbered 14, after V lost 6 bases and J lost 2 bases. CDR3 size: 17 residues. Germline lookup yields CDR1 LGHDT and CDR2 YNNKEL (reference sequence). The DNA of the CDR3 is TGTGCCAGCAGGCCCTCCCGGACTAGTGCCCCCACAGATACGCAGTATTTT. Translating gives CASRPSRTSAPTDTQYF.

The chain joins TRBV12-5 to TRBJ2-3, with D maybe TRBD1 (5 bases). The CDR3 runs to 18 residues. Germline V gene data show CDR1 as LGHNT and CDR2 as FRNRAP. V was shortened by 0 bases and J by 1 base, with 17 bases between the two germline ends. The CDR3 DNA reads as TGTGCTAGTGGTTTGGTAGGGGCTCTCAGTGAGGGCACAGATACGCAGTATTTT. Translation: CASGLVGALSEGTDTQYF.

CDR3 residues: CASSLARDNYNEQFF. For the CDR3, the DNA is TGTGCCAGCAGCTTAGCCCGGGACAACTACAATGAGCAGTTCTTC. The gene calls are TRBV7-9 and TRBJ2-1; possible D gene TRBD1, 6 bases. V was trimmed by 0 bases and J by 3 bases, leaving 9 bases between them. CDR3 size: 15 residues. CDR1 SEHNR and CDR2 FQNEAQ come from the germline V gene (reference sequence).

This clone has only a few counts. The CDR3 reads CASSFRGWTGSNEKLFF. The CDR3 DNA reads TGTGCCAGCAGTTTTAGGGGGTGGACAGGGTCCAATGAAAAACTGTTTTTT. V is TRBV28 and J is TRBJ1-4; 8 bases match TRBD1. Per the germline V gene, CDR1 is MDHEN and CDR2 is SYDVKM. The J segment lost 5 bases and the V segment lost 3 bases, leaving 11 bases of the junction unmatched. The CDR3 extends over 17 amino acids.

J is TRBJ2-5 and V is TRBV28; weak D call: TRBD1 (6 bases). CDR1 and CDR2 (germline): MDHEN, SYDVKM. Trimming took 2 bases from V and 6 from J, leaving 7 bases between them. This CDR3 has 12 residues. The CDR3 DNA reads TGTGCCAGCAGTTTAAGGGGGAAGACCCAGTACTTC. Its protein product is CASSLRGKTQYF.

This clone occurred once. The rearrangement links TRBV28 to TRBJ2-4, with D uncertain. There are 13 residues in the CDR3. Trimming took off 4 bases at V and 7 bases at J, with 11 bases between the two ends. CDR1 and CDR2 from the germline V gene are MDHEN and SYDVKM. The CDR3: CASSSVPYNIQYF. Written as DNA, the CDR3 is TGTGCCAGCAGTTCGGTCCCATATAACATTCAGTACTTC.

This clone was counted a single time. The chain is built from TRBV15 and TRBJ1-2, with a tentative D call TRBD1 (6 bases). The V end lost 0 bases, the J end lost 2 bases, and 13 bases lay between the germline ends. This CDR3 is 16 amino acids long. Germline V lookup: CDR1 LNHNV, CDR2 YYDKDF (reference sequence). This chain's CDR3 is CATSRDWGQLNYGYTF. Here the CDR3 DNA reads TGTGCCACCAGCAGAGATTGGGGACAACTCAACTATGGCTACACCTTC. Filled out from reference TRBV15 and TRBJ1-2, the complete variable domain reads DAMVIQNPRYQVTQFGKPVTLSCSQTLNHNVMYWYQQKSSQAPKLLFHYYDKDFNNEADTPDNFQSRRPNTSFCFLDIRSPGLGDTAMYLCATSRDWGQLNYGYTFGSGTRLTVV.

Here the CDR3 DNA reads TGTGCCTGGAGTGTACAGGGGGGAGATACGCAGTATTTT. It is translated as CAWSVQGGDTQYF. The rearrangement joins TRBV30 to TRBJ2-3, with 8 bases that match TRBD1. This CDR3 has 13 residues. The junction had 1 base not matched to a gene; V was cut back by 0 bases and J by 5 bases. Germline CDR1 and CDR2: GTSNPN and SVGIG (reference sequence).

The chain links TRBV20-1 to TRBJ2-1, with 9 bases aligning to TRBD2. Germline V gene sequence: CDR1 DFQATT, CDR2 SNEGSKA (reference sequence). This CDR3 comprises 11 residues. The CDR3 region is CGSGRINEQFF. As DNA, the CDR3 is TGCGGGAGCGGGAGGATCAATGAGCAGTTCTTC.

This clone was recorded only once. The chain has TRBV5-1 and TRBJ2-7; 9 nucleotides align to TRBD2. CDR3 length equals 15 residues. V shed 0 bases and J 6 bases; nucleotides not matched to a gene: 7. Germline V gene lookup returns CDR1 SGHRS and CDR2 YFSETQ. CDR3 loop: CASSLALAGFSEQYF. The CDR3 DNA is TGCGCCAGCAGCTTGGCCCTAGCGGGATTCTCCGAGCAGTACTTC.

The chain links TRBV29-1 to TRBJ1-1; tentative D call: TRBD1 (5 bases). This CDR3 region has 11 residues. CDR1 and CDR2 from the germline V gene are SQVTM and ANQGSEA. V lost 6 bases and J lost 8, with 13 bases in between. CDR3 amino acids: CSVRDNFEAFF. As DNA, the CDR3 is TGCAGCGTCAGGGATAATTTCGAAGCTTTCTTT.

V usage is TRBV2 and J usage is TRBJ2-5, with D possibly matching TRBD2 (7 bases). The length of the CDR3 is 12 residues. The germline V gene encodes CDR1 SNHLY and CDR2 FYNNEI. Deletions cut 8 bases from V and 9 bases from J, with 16 bases between. CDR3 bases: TGTGCCAGCGTGGGGGGCCGGGGGGCCCAGTACTTC. Its protein is CASVGGRGAQYF.